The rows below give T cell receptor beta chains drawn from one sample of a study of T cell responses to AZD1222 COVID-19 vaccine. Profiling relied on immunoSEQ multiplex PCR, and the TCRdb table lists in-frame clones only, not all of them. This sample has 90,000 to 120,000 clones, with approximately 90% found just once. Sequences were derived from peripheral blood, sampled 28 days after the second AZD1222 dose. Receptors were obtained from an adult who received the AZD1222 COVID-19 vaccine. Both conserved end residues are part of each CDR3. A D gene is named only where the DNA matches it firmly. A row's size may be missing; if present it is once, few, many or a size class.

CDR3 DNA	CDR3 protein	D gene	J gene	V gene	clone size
TGTGCCAGTAGTCCCCCTTTCCGGGACTATGGCTACACCTTC	CASSPPFRDYGYTF	NA	TRBJ1-2	TRBV19	NA
TGCGCCAGCAGCTGGGGGCCGTACAATGAGCAGTTCTTC	CASSWGPYNEQFF	NA	TRBJ2-1	TRBV5-1	once
TGTGCCAGCAGCGTAGACAGCGGGAGAGCCTACGAGCAGTACTTC	CASSVDSGRAYEQYF	TRBD2	TRBJ2-7	TRBV9	NA
TGCGCCAGCAGCTTGGAATGGAGAAACACCATATATTTT	CASSLEWRNTIYF	NA	TRBJ1-3	TRBV5-1	NA
TGTGCCAGCAGTACAGGGGACTACACCGGGGAGCTGTTTTTT	CASSTGDYTGELFF	NA	TRBJ2-2	TRBV25-1	few
TGTGCCAGCAGTGAAATTGCGTCGGGCACCGGGGAGCTGTTTTTT	CASSEIASGTGELFF	NA	TRBJ2-2	TRBV6-4	NA
TGTGCCAGCAGCGCTGGCCTAGCGGCCATCCTCTACAATGAGCAGTTCTTC	CASSAGLAAILYNEQFF	TRBD2	TRBJ2-1	TRBV5-4	once
TGTGCCTGGACTAGCGGAAACACCGGGGAGCTGTTTTTT	CAWTSGNTGELFF	TRBD2	TRBJ2-2	TRBV30	NA
TGTGCCAGCAGTTATCTTCTGGGACGACGGAACACTGAAGCTTTCTTT	CASSYLLGRRNTEAFF	NA	TRBJ1-1	TRBV6-2/TRBV6-3	NA
TGTGCCAGTAGTATAAACACTAAAGAGACCCAGTACTTC	CASSINTKETQYF	NA	TRBJ2-5	TRBV19	NA
TGTGCCAGCAGCCCAGGACAGGCTTTTTCTAACTATGGCTACACCTTC	CASSPGQAFSNYGYTF	TRBD1	TRBJ1-2	TRBV5-6	once
TGTGCCAGCAGCCGCCCGACTAGCGGGATGGAGACCCAGTACTTC	CASSRPTSGMETQYF	TRBD2	TRBJ2-5	TRBV3-1/TRBV3-2	NA
TGTGCCAGTACTCAAGGACAGAGCAACACTGAAGCTTTCTTT	CASTQGQSNTEAFF	NA	TRBJ1-1	TRBV19	once
TGTGCCAGCAGTGGGGGACAGTTCAATCAGCCCCAGCATTTT	CASSGGQFNQPQHF	TRBD1	TRBJ1-5	TRBV2	NA
TGTGCCAGCAGCTTTACGGGGCGGAACACTGAAGCTTTCTTT	CASSFTGRNTEAFF	NA	TRBJ1-1	TRBV7-3	NA
TGTGCCAGCAGTTCCCACCGCCTAGCGGCCTCCTACAATGAGCAGTTCTTC	CASSSHRLAASYNEQFF	TRBD2	TRBJ2-1	TRBV28	NA
TGTGCCAGCAGCCAAGATAGCGGGAGATCTCGCAATGAGCAGTTCTTC	CASSQDSGRSRNEQFF	TRBD2	TRBJ2-1	TRBV4-2	NA
TGCGCCAGCAGCTTGGTCGAGCTGAGCTCCTACAATGAGCAGTTCTTC	CASSLVELSSYNEQFF	NA	TRBJ2-1	TRBV5-1	NA
TGCGCCAGCAGCTTGGGGGGAAGCCAAGAGACCCAGTACTTC	CASSLGGSQETQYF	NA	TRBJ2-5	TRBV5-1	NA
TGCAGCGTTGTGGGGCATCAGGGCACAGATACGCAGTATTTT	CSVVGHQGTDTQYF	NA	TRBJ2-3	TRBV29-1	NA
TGTGCCAGCAGTCCCGGCTATGGCTACACCTTC	CASSPGYGYTF	NA	TRBJ1-2	TRBV28	NA
TGTGCCAGCAGTTACGACAGGGTGGCCATGAACACTGAAGCTTTCTTT	CASSYDRVAMNTEAFF	TRBD1	TRBJ1-1	TRBV6-5	NA
TGTGCCAGCAGCCCAATAGCAGGGGGAGGGCCGTCCTACGAGCAGTACTTC	CASSPIAGGGPSYEQYF	NA	TRBJ2-7	TRBV4-2	once
TGTGCCAGCAAGCCCGCCGGGACAGGGAATGAAAAACTGTTTTTT	CASKPAGTGNEKLFF	TRBD1	TRBJ1-4	TRBV28	NA
TGTGCCAGCAGTTTATCTAATGGAGCCGCAACTAATGAAAAACTGTTTTTT	CASSLSNGAATNEKLFF	NA	TRBJ1-4	TRBV28	NA
TGTGCCATCAGTGAGTCTCTGACAGGGGGAAGCAATCAGCCCCAGCATTTT	CAISESLTGGSNQPQHF	TRBD1	TRBJ1-5	TRBV10-3	NA